Included here is one T cell receptor beta chain sequence, with context. The antigen is not known. The CDR3 is 10 residues long. The germline V gene has CDR1 SQVTM and CDR2 ANQGSEA. V shed 1 base and J shed 8 bases, with 3 bases lying between them. As for time point: roughly 11-day in vitro stimulation with candidate neoantigen peptide 7. Seven or eight ELISpot-reactive neoantigen peptides each drove an approximately 10-day in vitro stimulation. A no-peptide control culture served as baseline for clone fold changes. The entry originates in a study of PD-1 blockade in mismatch repair-deficient tumors. Using immunoSEQ multiplex PCR, the repertoire was profiled, and TCRdb retains in-frame clones only, with some absent. This sample has more than 7,500 clones, with over 80% found just once.

The receptor was derived from an adult with mismatch repair-deficient cancer. The rearrangement joins TRBV29-1 to TRBJ2-1; D remains unclear. The sample consisted of cells cultured in vitro, taken from a patient treated with pembrolizumab. The CDR3: CSVEGYEQFF. The CDR3 DNA follows: TGCAGCGTTGAAGGCTATGAGCAGTTCTTC.